The 12 T cell receptor beta chains reported below all come from one sample, sequenced in a study of blood T cell repertoires in COVID-19. The table came from immunoSEQ multiplex PCR; TCRdb's copy has only in-frame clones and leaves some out. The data contain just under 95,000 clones, 75% to 90% of them seen just once; the ten biggest clones take up around a fifth. The specimen sequenced was peripheral blood. The receptors here all came from a human donor in a cohort sampled during active COVID-19.

This chain connects TRBV5-1 to TRBJ1-2; perhaps TRBD1 as D (6 bases). There are 14 residues in the CDR3. The V and J ends lost 3 bases and 2 bases respectively, with 11 bases between them. Germline CDR1 reads SGHRS; CDR2 reads YFSETQ. In nucleotides, the CDR3 is TGCGCCAGCAGCTGGGGACACCCAAACTATGGCTACACCTTC. Translating gives CASSWGHPNYGYTF.

V and J are TRBV6-5 and TRBJ2-7; no definite D call. The CDR3 consists of 12 residues. The germline V gene encodes CDR1 MNHEY and CDR2 SVGAGI. The V gene lost 7 bases and the J gene lost 0 bases, with 7 bases spanning the gap. The CDR3 loop reads CASTVSSYEQYF. In DNA, the CDR3 is TGTGCCAGCACCGTATCCTCCTACGAGCAGTACTTC.

This chain joins TRBV5-1 and TRBJ2-4; 9 positions match TRBD1. The V gene end was trimmed by 0 bases and the J gene end by 0 bases; junction bases not matched to a gene: 7. CDR1 is SGHRS, CDR2 YFSETQ, per germline. The CDR3 is 18 residues long. The CDR3 region is CASSLVRTGDLAKNIQYF. The CDR3 nucleotides are TGCGCCAGCAGCTTGGTCCGGACAGGGGACCTAGCCAAAAACATTCAGTACTTC.

The gene calls are TRBV5-8 and TRBJ1-5, with D perhaps matching TRBD1 (6 bases). The V end lost 4 bases, the J end lost 6 bases, and 17 bases lay between the germline ends. The length of the CDR3 is 15 residues. CDR1 and CDR2 from the germline V gene are SGHTS and YDEGEE. The CDR3 reads CASSDGTNFGQPQHF. CDR3 DNA sequence: TGTGCCAGCAGCGACGGGACAAATTTCGGTCAGCCCCAGCATTTT.

The rearrangement uses TRBV21-1 and TRBJ2-7; the table's TRBD2 call for D was not verified on the DNA. TRBV21-1 is listed as a pseudogene. The CDR3 consists of 14 residues. CDR3 nucleotides: TGTGCCAGCAGTAGAGGACTAGCGGGCCGCGAGCAGTACTTC. Amino acid sequence: CASSRGLAGREQYF.

The V call is TRBV6-4, the J call TRBJ2-3, with D possibly TRBD1 on 6 matching bases. Trimming shortened V by 0 bases and J by 10 bases, and 8 bases separated the two germline ends. Germline assignment: CDR1 MRHNA and CDR2 SNTAGT. The CDR3 contains 12 residues. CDR3 in amino acids: CASSDSKGAQYF. The CDR3 DNA reads TGTGCCAGCAGTGACTCGAAGGGGGCGCAGTATTTT.

The V gene is TRBV28, the J gene TRBJ1-1, with 8 bases aligning to TRBD1. V was pared by 5 bases and J by 3 bases, with 17 bases of the junction left unmatched. The germline gives CDR1 MDHEN, CDR2 SYDVKM. The CDR3 has 18 amino acids. The CDR3 DNA is TGTGCCAGCAGTATACCGGGACAGGCAGTGTTCAGGCACACTGAAGCTTTCTTT. Residues: CASSIPGQAVFRHTEAFF.

This clone was seen once. This chain connects TRBV18 to TRBJ1-4; TRBD1 might be the D (5 bases). CDR3 length: 15 amino acids. The V gene lost 1 base and the J gene lost 5 bases, with 11 bases spanning the gap. CDR1 is KGHSH, CDR2 LQKENI, per germline. CDR3 sequence: CASSPLKGNNEKLFF. The CDR3 DNA is TGTGCCAGCTCACCACTCAAGGGGAACAATGAAAAACTGTTTTTT.

The chain employs TRBV6-5 and TRBJ1-2, with 11 nucleotides matching TRBD1. V trimming: 6 bases; J trimming: 8 bases; junction bases outside the gene matches: 5. The CDR3 is 13 amino acids. Germline values: CDR1 MNHEY, CDR2 SVGAGI. CDR3 sequence: CASRRTGGAGYTF. CDR3 nucleotides: TGTGCCAGCAGAAGGACAGGGGGCGCCGGCTACACCTTC.

The V gene is TRBV4-2, the J gene TRBJ2-3; D is possibly TRBD2 (6 bases). Deletions cut 3 bases from V and 4 bases from J, with 11 bases between. CDR1 and CDR2 (germline): LGHNA, YNFKEQ. This CDR3 contains 14 residues. DNA for the CDR3: TGTGCCAGCAGCCACGGGGAGGTGGCAGATACGCAGTATTTT. It yields the protein CASSHGEVADTQYF.

The rearrangement joins TRBV9 to TRBJ1-2, with D hard to call. V was trimmed by 4 bases and J by 8 bases, leaving 9 bases between them. The CDR3 spans 11 residues. Germline CDR1 is SGDLS and CDR2 is YYNGEE. CDR3 sequence: CASSPGWGYTF. DNA for the CDR3: TGTGCCAGCAGCCCCGGGTGGGGCTACACCTTC.

This chain uses TRBV27 with TRBJ1-2; D not certain. CDR3 length: 16 residues. Germline loops: CDR1 MNHEY, CDR2 SMNVEV (reference sequence). Trimming left V 3 bases short and J 4 bases short, with 18 bases between. The chain's CDR3 is CASSFRQTLNFYGYTF. CDR3 sequence (DNA): TGTGCCAGCAGTTTTAGGCAGACACTTAATTTCTATGGCTACACCTTC.